The clone carrying this T cell receptor beta chain has just one count. The data originate from a study of blood T cell repertoires in COVID-19. Germline loops: CDR1 MNHEY, CDR2 SMNVEV (reference sequence). The CDR3 covers 15 residues. The ends were cut back, 0 bases at V and 10 bases at J, with 13 bases in the middle. Only in-frame clones appear in the TCRdb table, and some are missing; sequencing was by immunoSEQ multiplex PCR. The sample has roughly 180,000 clones; roughly nine tenths are singletons. The sequenced sample was peripheral blood. The receptor's source is a man aged 65 to 85 with active or convalescent COVID-19. This chain uses TRBV27 with TRBJ1-6; no definite D call. This CDR3 is CASSLSGGGSSPLHF. CDR3 DNA sequence: TGTGCCAGCAGTTTATCGGGTGGAGGGTCATCACCCCTCCACTTT.